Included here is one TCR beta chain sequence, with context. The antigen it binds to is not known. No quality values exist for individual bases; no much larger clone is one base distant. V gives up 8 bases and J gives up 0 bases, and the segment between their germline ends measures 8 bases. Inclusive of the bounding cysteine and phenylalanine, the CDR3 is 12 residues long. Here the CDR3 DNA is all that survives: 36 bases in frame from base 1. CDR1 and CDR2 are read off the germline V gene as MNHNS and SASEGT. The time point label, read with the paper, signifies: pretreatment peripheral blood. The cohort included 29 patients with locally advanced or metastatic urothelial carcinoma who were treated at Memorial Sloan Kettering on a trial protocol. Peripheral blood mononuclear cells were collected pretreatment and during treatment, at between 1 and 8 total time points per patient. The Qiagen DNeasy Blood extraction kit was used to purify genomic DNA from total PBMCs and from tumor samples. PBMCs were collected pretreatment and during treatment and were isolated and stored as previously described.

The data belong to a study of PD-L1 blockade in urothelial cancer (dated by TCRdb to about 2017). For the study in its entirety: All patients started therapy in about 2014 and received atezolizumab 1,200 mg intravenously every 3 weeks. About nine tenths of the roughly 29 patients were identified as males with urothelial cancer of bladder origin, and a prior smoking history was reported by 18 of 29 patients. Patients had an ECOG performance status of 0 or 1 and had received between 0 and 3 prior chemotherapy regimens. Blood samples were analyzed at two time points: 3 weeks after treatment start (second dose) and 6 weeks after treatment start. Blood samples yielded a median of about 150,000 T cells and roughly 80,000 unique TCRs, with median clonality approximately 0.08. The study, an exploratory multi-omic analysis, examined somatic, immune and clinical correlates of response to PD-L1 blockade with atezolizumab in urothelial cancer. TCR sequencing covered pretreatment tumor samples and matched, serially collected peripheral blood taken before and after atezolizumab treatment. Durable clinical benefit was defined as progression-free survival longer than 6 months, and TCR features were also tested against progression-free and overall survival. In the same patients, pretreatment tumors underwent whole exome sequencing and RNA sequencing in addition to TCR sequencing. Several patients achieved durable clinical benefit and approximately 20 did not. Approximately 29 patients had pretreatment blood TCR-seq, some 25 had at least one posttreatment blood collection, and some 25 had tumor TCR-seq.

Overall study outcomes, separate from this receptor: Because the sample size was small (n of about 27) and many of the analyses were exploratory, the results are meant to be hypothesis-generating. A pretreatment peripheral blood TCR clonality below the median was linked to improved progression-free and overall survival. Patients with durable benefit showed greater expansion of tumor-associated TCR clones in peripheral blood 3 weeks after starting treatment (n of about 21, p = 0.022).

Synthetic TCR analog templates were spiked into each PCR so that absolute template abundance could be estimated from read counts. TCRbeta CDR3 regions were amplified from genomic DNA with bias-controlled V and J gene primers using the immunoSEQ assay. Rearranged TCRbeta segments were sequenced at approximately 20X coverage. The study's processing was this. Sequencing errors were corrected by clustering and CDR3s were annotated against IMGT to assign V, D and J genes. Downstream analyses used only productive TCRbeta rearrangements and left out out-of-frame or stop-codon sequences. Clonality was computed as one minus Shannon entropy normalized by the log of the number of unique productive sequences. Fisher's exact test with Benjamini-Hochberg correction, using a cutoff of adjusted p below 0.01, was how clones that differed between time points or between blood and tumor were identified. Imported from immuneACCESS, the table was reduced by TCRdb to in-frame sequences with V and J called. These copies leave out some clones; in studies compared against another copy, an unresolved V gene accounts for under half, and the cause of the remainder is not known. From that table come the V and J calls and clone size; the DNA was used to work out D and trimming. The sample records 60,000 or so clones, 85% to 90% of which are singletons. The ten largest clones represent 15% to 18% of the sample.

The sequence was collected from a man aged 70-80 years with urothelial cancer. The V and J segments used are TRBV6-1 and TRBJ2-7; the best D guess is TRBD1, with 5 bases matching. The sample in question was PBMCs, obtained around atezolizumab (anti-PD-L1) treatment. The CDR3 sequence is CASAGSSYEQYF. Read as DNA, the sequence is TGTGCCAGCGCAGGGTCCTCCTACGAGCAGTACTTC.